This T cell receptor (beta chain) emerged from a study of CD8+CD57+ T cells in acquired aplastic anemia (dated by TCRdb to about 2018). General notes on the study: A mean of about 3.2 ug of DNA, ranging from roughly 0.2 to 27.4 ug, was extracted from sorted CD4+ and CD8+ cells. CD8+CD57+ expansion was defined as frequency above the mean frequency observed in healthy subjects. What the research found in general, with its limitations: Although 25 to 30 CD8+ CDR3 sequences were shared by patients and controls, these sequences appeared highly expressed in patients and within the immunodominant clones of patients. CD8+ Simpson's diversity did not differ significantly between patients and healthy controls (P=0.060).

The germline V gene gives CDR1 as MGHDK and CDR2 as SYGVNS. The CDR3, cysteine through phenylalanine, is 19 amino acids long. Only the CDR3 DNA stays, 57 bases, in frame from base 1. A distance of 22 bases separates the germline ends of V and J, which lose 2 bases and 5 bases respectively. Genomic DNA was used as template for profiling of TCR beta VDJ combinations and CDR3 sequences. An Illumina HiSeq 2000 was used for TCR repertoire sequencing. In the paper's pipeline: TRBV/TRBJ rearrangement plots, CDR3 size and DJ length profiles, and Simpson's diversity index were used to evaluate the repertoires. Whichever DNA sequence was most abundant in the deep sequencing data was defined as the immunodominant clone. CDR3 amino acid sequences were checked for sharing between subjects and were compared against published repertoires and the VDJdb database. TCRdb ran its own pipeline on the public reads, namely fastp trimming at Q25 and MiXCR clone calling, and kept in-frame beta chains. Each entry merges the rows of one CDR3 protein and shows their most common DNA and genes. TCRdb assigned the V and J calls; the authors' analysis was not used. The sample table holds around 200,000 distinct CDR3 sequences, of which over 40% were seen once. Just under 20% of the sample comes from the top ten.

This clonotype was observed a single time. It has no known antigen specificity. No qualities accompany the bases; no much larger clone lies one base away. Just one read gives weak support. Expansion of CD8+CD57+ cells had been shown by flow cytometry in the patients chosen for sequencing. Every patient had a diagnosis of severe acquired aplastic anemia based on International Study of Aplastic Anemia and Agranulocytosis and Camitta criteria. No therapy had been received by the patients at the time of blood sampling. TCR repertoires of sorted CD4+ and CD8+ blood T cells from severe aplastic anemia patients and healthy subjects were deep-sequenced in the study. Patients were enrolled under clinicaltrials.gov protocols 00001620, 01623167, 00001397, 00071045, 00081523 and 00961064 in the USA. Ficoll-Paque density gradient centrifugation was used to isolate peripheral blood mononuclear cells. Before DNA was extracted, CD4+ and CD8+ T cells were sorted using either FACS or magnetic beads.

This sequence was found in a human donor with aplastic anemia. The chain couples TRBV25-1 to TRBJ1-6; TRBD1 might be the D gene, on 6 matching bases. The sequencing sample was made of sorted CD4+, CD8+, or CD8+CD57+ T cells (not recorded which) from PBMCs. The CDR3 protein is CASSELSRDTGSHNSPLHF. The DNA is TGTGCCAGCAGTGAACTCAGTCGGGACACCGGGTCGCATAATTCACCCCTCCACTTT.